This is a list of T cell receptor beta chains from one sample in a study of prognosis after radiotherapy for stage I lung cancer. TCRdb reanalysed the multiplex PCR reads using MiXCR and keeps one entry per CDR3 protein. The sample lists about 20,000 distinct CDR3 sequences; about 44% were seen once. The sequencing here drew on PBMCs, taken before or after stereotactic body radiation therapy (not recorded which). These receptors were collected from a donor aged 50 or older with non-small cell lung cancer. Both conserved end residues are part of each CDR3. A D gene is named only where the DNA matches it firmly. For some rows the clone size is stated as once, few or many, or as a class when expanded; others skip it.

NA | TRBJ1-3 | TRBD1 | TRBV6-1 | TGTGCCAGCAGTCTCACAGGGGTGAAAGTAGGAAACACCATATATTTT | CASSLTGVKVGNTIYF
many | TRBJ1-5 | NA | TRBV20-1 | TGCAGTGCTAGAGGGCAGGGCGGAAATCAGCCCCAGCATTTT | CSARGQGGNQPQHF
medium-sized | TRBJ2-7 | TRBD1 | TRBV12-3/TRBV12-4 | TGTGCCAGCAGCCCCCGGGACAGGGCGTACGAGCAGTACTTC | CASSPRDRAYEQYF
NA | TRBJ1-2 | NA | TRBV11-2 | TGTGCCAGCAGCTTAGGTATAGGACAGTACAGCTATGGCTACACCTTC | CASSLGIGQYSYGYTF
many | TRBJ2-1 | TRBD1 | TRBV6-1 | TGTGCCAGCAGCCCGGGACAGGAGCCGAATGAGCAGTTCTTC | CASSPGQEPNEQFF
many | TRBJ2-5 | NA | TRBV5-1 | TGCGCCAGCGATTCCGGCCGGCAAGAGACCCAGTACTTC | CASDSGRQETQYF
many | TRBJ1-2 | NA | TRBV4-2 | TGTGCCAGCAGCCCCAAAGTACGGACAGCAAACTATGGCTACACCTTC | CASSPKVRTANYGYTF
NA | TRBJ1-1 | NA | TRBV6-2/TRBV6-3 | TGTGCCAGCAATCGACAGGAATACACTGAAGCTTTCTTT | CASNRQEYTEAFF
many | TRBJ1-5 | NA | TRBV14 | TGTGCCAGCAGCCAACGGGGGTACAATCAGCCCCAGCATTTT | CASSQRGYNQPQHF
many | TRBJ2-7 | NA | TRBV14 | TGTGCCACCCTAGGGACCTACGAGCAGTACTTC | CATLGTYEQYF
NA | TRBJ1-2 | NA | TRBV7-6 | TGTGCCAGCAGCTTAGCGCTGGGGACGGTTAGTGGCTACACCTTC | CASSLALGTVSGYTF